This record covers a single T cell receptor beta chain. This CDR3 has 17 residues. The germline CDR1 and CDR2 sequences are MDHEN and SYDVKM. Trimming left V 2 bases short and J 0 bases short, with 14 bases between. The data stem from a study of blood T cell repertoires in COVID-19. Profiled with immunoSEQ multiplex PCR; TCRdb holds only in-frame clones, not every one. Of roughly 120,000 clones listed, about 85% are singletons. This TCR came from a human donor in a cohort sampled during active COVID-19. The sample taken for sequencing was peripheral blood. The chain couples TRBV28 to TRBJ1-5, with no clear D. The CDR3 DNA reads TGTGCCAGCAGTTTAATCCACAGACCCGATAGCAATCAGCCCCAGCATTTT. This sequence encodes CASSLIHRPDSNQPQHF.